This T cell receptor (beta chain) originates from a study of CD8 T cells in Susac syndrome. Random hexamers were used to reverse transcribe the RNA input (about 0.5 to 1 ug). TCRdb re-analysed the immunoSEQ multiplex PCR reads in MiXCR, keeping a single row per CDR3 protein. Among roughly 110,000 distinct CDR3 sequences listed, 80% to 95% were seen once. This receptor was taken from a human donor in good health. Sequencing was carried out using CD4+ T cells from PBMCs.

DNA for the CDR3: TGCGCCAGCAGCCAAGTCAGCGGGGGTTCCTTTGAGCAGTTCTTC. It translates to CASSQVSGGSFEQFF. The chain recombines TRBV4-3 with TRBJ2-1, with 8 bases identical to TRBD2. With V trimmed by 1 base and J by 9 bases, 8 bases remained unmatched. The germline gives CDR1 LGHNA, CDR2 YSLEER. This CDR3 is 15 amino acids long.